One sample yielded the 24 T cell receptor beta chains listed below, sequenced in a study of CD4 T cells in relation to SARS-CoV-2 and coronaviruses. Unexposed donor CD4+ T cells date from about 2011-2018, before the COVID-19 pandemic. Profiled with immunoSEQ multiplex PCR; TCRdb holds only in-frame clones, not every one. Here the sample spans 65,000 or so clones, 85% to 90% being singletons. The specimen was memory CD4+ T cells from PBMCs. Source of these receptors: a human donor in good health.

The chain uses TRBV29-1 and TRBJ1-2, with TRBD1 matching 8 bases. The CDR3 covers 14 residues. Looked up from germline, CDR1 is SQVTM and CDR2 is ANQGSEA. The V segment lost 8 bases and the J segment 1 base; nucleotides outside the gene matches: 9. CDR3 in amino acids: CSTGGRGLNYGYTF. The CDR3 DNA sequence: TGCAGCACCGGGGGCAGGGGGCTTAACTATGGCTACACCTTC.

The sample holds a few counts of this clone. In DNA, the CDR3 is TGTGCCAGCACCGGGGAGGGGGCAAATACTTCACCCCTCCACTTT. Translated: CASTGEGANTSPLHF. V is TRBV2 and J is TRBJ1-6; 7 positions agree with TRBD1. J gave up 9 bases and V 7 bases, and 12 bases lay outside the gene matches. CDR1 is SNHLY and CDR2 is FYNNEI in the germline V gene. The CDR3 loop spans 15 amino acids.

This clone has only one observation. This chain joins TRBV5-1 and TRBJ2-5; no clear D gene. The CDR3 has 15 residues. With 5 bases removed from V and 4 bases from J, the gap between germline ends came to 18 bases. Germline V gene sequence: CDR1 SGHRS, CDR2 YFSETQ. The CDR3 region is CASSLQGWQLETQYF. The CDR3 coding sequence is TGCGCCAGCAGTCTCCAAGGGTGGCAGCTAGAGACCCAGTACTTC.

V usage is TRBV29-1 and J usage is TRBJ1-5; the match to TRBD1 covers 10 bases. The CDR3 consists of 12 residues. V shed 6 bases and J 5 bases; nucleotides not matched to a gene: 1. Germline-derived CDR1 and CDR2 are SQVTM and ANQGSEA. The CDR3 reads CSVGTGDQPQHF. The CDR3 DNA reads as TGCAGCGTAGGGACAGGGGATCAGCCCCAGCATTTT.

The V call is TRBV5-1, the J call TRBJ1-2; D unresolved. CDR1 and CDR2 (germline): SGHRS, YFSETQ. V gave up 0 bases and J gave up 5 bases, with 14 bases separating them. The CDR3 has 15 amino acids. Here the CDR3 DNA reads TGCGCCAGCAGCTTGGATCCGGGATTCGATTATGGCTACACCTTC. Its translation is CASSLDPGFDYGYTF. The variable domain in full, with the rest retrieved from reference TRBV5-1 and TRBJ1-2, is KAGVTQTPRYLIKTRGQQVTLSCSPISGHRSVSWYQQTPGQGLQFLFEYFSETQRNKGNFPGRFSGRQFSNSRSEMNVSTLELGDSALYLCASSLDPGFDYGYTFGSGTRLTVV.

The chain recombines TRBV5-1 with TRBJ2-7; TRBD2 is a possible D gene (5 bases). V dropped 4 bases and J dropped 0 bases, with 11 bases sitting between them. This CDR3 region has 14 residues. Germline V gene data show CDR1 as SGHRS and CDR2 as YFSETQ. CDR3 DNA sequence: TGCGCCAGCAGCCCCGAGGGTAGCTCCTACGAGCAGTACTTC. It specifies CASSPEGSSYEQYF.

The CDR3 DNA sequence: TGCAGCGTTGGAAACAGGCGCAATCAGCCCCAGCATTTT. The encoded protein is CSVGNRRNQPQHF. The rearrangement joins TRBV29-1 to TRBJ1-5; a possible D gene is TRBD1 (5 bases). V was trimmed by 4 bases and J by 2 bases, leaving 9 bases between them. Germline loops: CDR1 SQVTM, CDR2 ANQGSEA. The CDR3 loop spans 13 amino acids. Using reference TRBV29-1 and TRBJ1-5 for the parts outside the CDR3, the full variable domain is SAVISQKPSRDICQRGTSLTIQCQVDSQVTMMFWYRQQPGQSLTLIATANQGSEATYESGFVIDKFPISRPNLTFSTLTVSNMSPEDSSIYLCSVGNRRNQPQHFGDGTRLSIL.

This chain uses TRBV7-9 with TRBJ2-4; the D is unclear. V shed 8 bases and J shed 7 bases, with 15 bases lying between them. Germline values: CDR1 SEHNR, CDR2 FQNEAQ (reference sequence). This CDR3 spans 13 amino acids. The CDR3 nucleotides read TGTGCCAGCTCCTCCCTAGGCGAGAACATTCAGTACTTC. Translating gives CASSSLGENIQYF. The full variable domain, with the rest looked up from reference TRBV7-9 and TRBJ2-4, is DTGVSQNPRHKITKRGQNVTFRCDPISEHNRLYWYRQTLGQGPEFLTYFQNEAQLEKSRLLSDRFSAERPKGSFSTLEIQRTEQGDSAMYLCASSSLGENIQYFGAGTRLSVL.

The chain joins TRBV24-1 to TRBJ2-2, with D maybe TRBD2 (6 bases). Trimming cost V 7 bases and J 0 bases, with 11 bases left between them. The CDR3 has 15 residues. Germline values: CDR1 KGHDR, CDR2 SFDVKD. DNA for the CDR3: TGTGCCACCAGGTCCGGGGGAGCGAACACCGGGGAGCTGTTTTTT. This encodes CATRSGGANTGELFF.

The chain uses TRBV18 and TRBJ2-6; no clear D. V lost 1 base and J 2 bases, leaving 9 bases between the germline ends. The CDR3 spans 16 residues. Germline values: CDR1 KGHSH, CDR2 LQKENI. The CDR3, as DNA: TGTGCCAGCTCACCACAAGGGATTGCTGGGGCCAACGTCCTGACTTTC. Its protein is CASSPQGIAGANVLTF.

CDR3 residues: CASSGGVESGNTIYF. CDR3 sequence (DNA): TGCGCCAGCAGCGGGGGAGTGGAATCTGGAAACACCATATATTTT. The chain is built from TRBV5-1 and TRBJ1-3, with a possible D match to TRBD1 (5 bases). Germline CDR1 SGHRS, CDR2 YFSETQ. V lost 4 bases and J lost 1, with 12 bases in between. The CDR3 length is 15 residues.

The J gene is TRBJ2-3, the V gene TRBV5-1, with 11 bases that match TRBD2. Trimming cost V 4 bases and J 6 bases; bases outside gene matches: 10. CDR3 length: 16 residues. CDR1 SGHRS and CDR2 YFSETQ come from the germline V gene. CDR3 nucleotide sequence: TGCGCCAGCAGCCGGACTAGCGGGTCTCTTAGCGATACGCAGTATTTT. It translates to CASSRTSGSLSDTQYF.

Only one count was recorded for this clone. This chain joins TRBV2 and TRBJ1-1; D gene unclear. CDR1 is SNHLY, CDR2 FYNNEI, per germline. This CDR3 is built from 13 residues. V lost 6 bases and J 1 base, leaving 9 bases between the germline ends. This chain's CDR3 is CASRRTQNTEAFF. The CDR3 DNA is TGTGCCAGCAGAAGAACTCAGAACACTGAAGCTTTCTTT. The whole variable domain, remainder taken from reference TRBV2 and TRBJ1-1, is EPEVTQTPSHQVTQMGQEVILRCVPISNHLYFYWYRQILGQKVEFLVSFYNNEISEKSEIFDDQFSVERPDGSNFTLKIRSTKLEDSAMYFCASRRTQNTEAFFGQGTRLTVV.

The V and J genes are TRBV30 and TRBJ2-6; D might be TRBD1 (6 bases). V lost 4 bases, J lost 0 bases, and 19 bases lay in between. Germline CDR1 is GTSNPN and CDR2 is SVGIG (reference sequence). The CDR3 sequence is 18 residues long. The CDR3 loop reads CAWNPWGRGISGANVLTF. CDR3 coding DNA: TGTGCCTGGAACCCCTGGGGCAGGGGAATCTCTGGGGCCAACGTCCTGACTTTC. The full variable domain, with the rest looked up from reference TRBV30 and TRBJ2-6, is SQTIHQWPATLVQPVGSPLSLECTVEGTSNPNLYWYRQAAGRGLQLLFYSVGIGQISSEVPQNLSASRPQDRQFILSSKKLLLSDSGFYLCAWNPWGRGISGANVLTFGAGSRLTVL.

The V call is TRBV15, the J call TRBJ2-2; D is unclear. From germline, CDR1 is LNHNV and CDR2 YYDKDF (reference sequence). Trimming removed 0 bases at V and 5 bases at J, with 10 bases between. The CDR3 runs 15 residues. The CDR3 region is CATSRDSWGTGELFF. The CDR3 DNA reads TGTGCCACCAGCAGAGATAGCTGGGGAACCGGGGAGCTGTTTTTT.

The V gene is TRBV28, the J gene TRBJ2-1; D call uncertain. The CDR3 is made up of 13 amino acids. Between the trimmed V and J ends, which lost 5 bases and 8 bases, there was a span of 13 bases. Germline V gene lookup returns CDR1 MDHEN and CDR2 SYDVKM. CDR3 amino acids: CASSVLGRHEQFF. CDR3 DNA: TGTGCCAGCAGTGTCCTCGGTCGGCATGAGCAGTTCTTC.

The chain has TRBV29-1 and TRBJ2-7, with D maybe TRBD2 (6 bases). Trimming took off 7 bases at V and 5 bases at J, with 12 bases between the two ends. Germline CDR1 is SQVTM and CDR2 is ANQGSEA. The CDR3 contains 11 residues. DNA for the CDR3: TGCAGCGGGGGAGGAGACCACGAGCAGTACTTC. Translating gives CSGGGDHEQYF.

The rearrangement uses TRBV4-3 and TRBJ2-1; maybe TRBD2 (5 bases). This CDR3 has 13 residues. The germline V and J ends were trimmed by 0 bases and 15 bases, with 15 bases remaining between them. The germline gives CDR1 LGHNA, CDR2 YSLEER. The CDR3 nucleotides read TGCGCCAGCAGCCAAGATACTCGGGGTCGGCTGTTCTTC. It translates to CASSQDTRGRLFF.

This chain uses TRBV7-2 with TRBJ2-7; D is ambiguous. The ends were cut back, 3 bases at V and 1 base at J, with 10 bases in the middle. This CDR3 comprises 14 residues. Germline V gene sequence: CDR1 SGHTA, CDR2 FQGNSA. The CDR3 protein is CASSFDARSYEQYF. CDR3 nucleotides: TGTGCCAGCAGCTTTGACGCCAGATCCTACGAGCAGTACTTC.

The rearrangement joins TRBV2 to TRBJ2-1, with a weak D call TRBD2 (6 bases). Germline lookup yields CDR1 SNHLY and CDR2 FYNNEI. Between the trimmed V and J ends, which lost 7 bases and 5 bases, there was a span of 12 bases. This CDR3 comprises 13 residues. CDR3 amino acids: CASIAGSHNEQFF. The CDR3 DNA is TGTGCCAGCATCGCGGGGTCCCACAATGAGCAGTTCTTC.

The chain joins TRBV27 to TRBJ1-6; D not certain. CDR3 size: 14 residues. Germline V gene data show CDR1 as MNHEY and CDR2 as SMNVEV (reference sequence). V lost 5 bases to trimming and J lost 7 bases, with 12 bases between them. DNA of the CDR3: TGTGCCAGCAGTCTCCCCTTTGAGAATTCACCCCTCCACTTT. This encodes CASSLPFENSPLHF.

This chain uses TRBV12-2 with TRBJ1-1; whether TRBD1, the table's D call, matches the DNA was not checked. TRBV12-2 is classified as a pseudogene. This CDR3 is 16 amino acids long. The DNA for the CDR3 is TGTGCAAGTCGCTTAGGGCAGGGAATCATGAACACTGAAGCTTTCTTT. Translated: CASRLGQGIMNTEAFF.

The gene calls are TRBV5-4 and TRBJ2-5; 12 bases fit TRBD2. Germline-derived CDR1 and CDR2 are SGHNT and YYREEE (reference sequence). The CDR3 has 16 residues. V lost 2 bases, J lost 4 bases, and 6 bases stayed unmatched. The CDR3 nucleotides are TGTGCCAGCAGCTTCCGACTAGCGGGGGCAGGAGAGACCCAGTACTTC. The encoded protein is CASSFRLAGAGETQYF.

The rearrangement uses TRBV21-1 and TRBJ2-1; the DNA was not used to check the table's D call, TRBD1. TRBV21-1 is recorded as a pseudogene. There are 13 residues in the CDR3. CDR3 coding DNA: TGTGCCAGCAGCATCGGACAGTACAATGAGCAGTTCTTC. Protein: CASSIGQYNEQFF.